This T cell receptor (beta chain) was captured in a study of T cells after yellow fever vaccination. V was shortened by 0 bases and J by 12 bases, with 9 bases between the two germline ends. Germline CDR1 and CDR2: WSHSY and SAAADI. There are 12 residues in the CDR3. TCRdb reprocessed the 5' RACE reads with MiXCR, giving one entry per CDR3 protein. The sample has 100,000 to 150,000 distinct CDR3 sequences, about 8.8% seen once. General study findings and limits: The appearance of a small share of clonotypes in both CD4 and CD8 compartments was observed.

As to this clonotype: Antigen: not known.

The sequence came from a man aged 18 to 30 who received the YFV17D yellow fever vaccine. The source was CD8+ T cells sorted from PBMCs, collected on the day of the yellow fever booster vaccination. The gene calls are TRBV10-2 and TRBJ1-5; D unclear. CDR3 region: CASSESTRYQHF. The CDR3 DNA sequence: TGCGCCAGCAGTGAGTCGACACGGTACCAGCATTTT.